The text below deals with one T cell receptor (beta chain). This sample stems from a study of blood T cell repertoires in COVID-19. Study overall: Samples representing acute and convalescent COVID-19 were sourced from the United States, Italy and Spain. Sample material is recorded as cDNA or gDNA derived from T cells, B-cell-depleted T cells, or PBMCs.

Germline V CDR1 and CDR2: MNHEY, SVGAGI. V lost 2 bases, J lost 6 bases, and 3 bases stayed unmatched. This CDR3 has 14 residues. Original methodology: Amplified reference gene primers provided the basis for estimating nucleated cell counts. Libraries were prepared by immunoSEQ multiplex PCR; TCRdb keeps only in-frame clonotypes and omits some of them. The DNA gave D and trimming, while V, J and clone size come from that table. The sample shows 200,000 to 250,000 clones, more than 75% of them seen only once. The TCR comes from a human donor in a cohort sampled during active COVID-19. The rearrangement links TRBV6-5 to TRBJ1-2; 10 bases line up with TRBD1. Sample: peripheral blood. The CDR3 nucleotides read TGTGCCAGCAGTTACGACAGGGGGCTGGATGGCTACACCTTC. This gives the protein CASSYDRGLDGYTF.